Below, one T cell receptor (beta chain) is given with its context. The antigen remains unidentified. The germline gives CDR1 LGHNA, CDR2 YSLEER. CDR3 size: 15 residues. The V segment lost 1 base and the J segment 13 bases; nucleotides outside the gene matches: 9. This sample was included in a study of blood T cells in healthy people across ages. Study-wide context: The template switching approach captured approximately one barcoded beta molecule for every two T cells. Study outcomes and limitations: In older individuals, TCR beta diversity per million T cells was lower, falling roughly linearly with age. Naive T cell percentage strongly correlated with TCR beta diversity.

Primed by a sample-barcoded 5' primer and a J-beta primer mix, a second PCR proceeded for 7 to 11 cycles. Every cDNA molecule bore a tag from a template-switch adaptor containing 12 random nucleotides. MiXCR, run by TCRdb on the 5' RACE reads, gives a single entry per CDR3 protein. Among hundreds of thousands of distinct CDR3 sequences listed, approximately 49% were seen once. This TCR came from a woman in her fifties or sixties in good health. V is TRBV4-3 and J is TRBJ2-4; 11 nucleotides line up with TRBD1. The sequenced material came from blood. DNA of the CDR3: TGCGCCAGCAGCCAAGGGACAGGGGGCTACAATGAGCAGTACTTC. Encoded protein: CASSQGTGGYNEQYF.